This T cell receptor beta chain was identified in a study of response to subunit inactivated influenza vaccine listed by TCRdb under 2018. Turning to the overall study: To follow how T cells responded to a trivalent subunit inactivated influenza vaccine, the researchers relied on deep quantitative profiling of the T cell receptor repertoire. The paper's findings and limits, for the study overall: The authors suggested that each seasonal influenza vaccination may recruit only a limited number of new T cells.

Many counts were recorded for this clonotype. Its antigen remains unidentified. There are no base qualities to consult, and no much larger clone falls within one base. The library was generated by RT-PCR. TCRdb records Illumina HiSeq 2500 as the sequencer. The public reads were reprocessed in TCRdb via fastp at Q25 and MiXCR, keeping in-frame beta chains. Identical CDR3 proteins give one entry, which carries the most common genes and DNA. The sample table shows around 650,000 distinct CDR3 sequences, and approximately 14% are seen once. The ten most abundant clones make up 9.5% to 13% of the sample. Including cysteine and phenylalanine, the CDR3 has 14 amino acids. Just the 42-base CDR3 DNA is kept, in frame starting at base 1. Trimming at the junction amounts to 1 base on V and 5 bases on J, and the germline ends lie 11 bases apart.

Sequencing used PBMCs from blood, obtained 11 to 12 days after vaccination. The rearrangement combines TRBV12-3 or TRBV12-4 with TRBJ1-1; D gene: possibly TRBD1, on 5 matching bases. This clonotype originated in a man aged 50 to 59 who received an inactivated influenza vaccine. Donor details come from another sample of the same person, matched by shared clones. The base sequence is TGTGCCAGCAGTTTAGTAGGTGGGGGAACTGAAGCTTTCTTT. The resulting protein is CASSLVGGGTEAFF.